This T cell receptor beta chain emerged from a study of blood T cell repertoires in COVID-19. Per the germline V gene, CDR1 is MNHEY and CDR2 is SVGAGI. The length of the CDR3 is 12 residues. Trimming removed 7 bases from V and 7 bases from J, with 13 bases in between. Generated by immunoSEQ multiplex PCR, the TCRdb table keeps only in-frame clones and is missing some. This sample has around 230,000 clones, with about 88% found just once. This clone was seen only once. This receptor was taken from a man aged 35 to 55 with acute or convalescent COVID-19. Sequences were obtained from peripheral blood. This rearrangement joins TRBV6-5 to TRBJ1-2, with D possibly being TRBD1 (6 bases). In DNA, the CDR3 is TGTGCCAGCACCTCCTACAGGGCTGGCTACACCTTC. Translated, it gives CASTSYRAGYTF.